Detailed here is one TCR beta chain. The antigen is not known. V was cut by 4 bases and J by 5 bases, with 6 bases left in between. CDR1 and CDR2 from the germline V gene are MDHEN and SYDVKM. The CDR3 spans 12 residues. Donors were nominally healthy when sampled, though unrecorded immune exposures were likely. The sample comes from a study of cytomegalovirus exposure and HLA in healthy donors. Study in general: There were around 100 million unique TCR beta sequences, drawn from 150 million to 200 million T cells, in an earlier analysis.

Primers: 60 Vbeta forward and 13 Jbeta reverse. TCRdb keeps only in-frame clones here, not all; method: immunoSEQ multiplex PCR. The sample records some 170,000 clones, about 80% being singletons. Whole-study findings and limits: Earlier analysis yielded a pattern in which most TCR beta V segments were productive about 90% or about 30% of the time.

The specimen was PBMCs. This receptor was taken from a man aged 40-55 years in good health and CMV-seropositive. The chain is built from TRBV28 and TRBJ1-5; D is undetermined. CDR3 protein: CASSSEYQPQHF. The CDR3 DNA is TGTGCCAGCAGTTCGGAGTATCAGCCCCAGCATTTT.